This T cell receptor beta chain derives from a study of beta chain features in type 1 diabetes. The study's findings and limits: High-TCR-expressing cells could be over-represented by cDNA sequencing.

Comment on this clone: What it binds is unknown.

Averaging approximately 110 mL, one heparinised blood draw came from each individual donor. Every bit of the isolated RNA underwent reverse transcription, so sequencing read expressed TCRB transcripts. Profiling relied on immunoSEQ multiplex PCR, and the TCRdb table lists in-frame clones only, not all of them. The data contain hundreds of thousands of clones, roughly 9.6% of them seen just once; the ten biggest clones take up under 0.045%. V dropped 2 bases and J dropped 3 bases, with 13 bases sitting between them. Germline CDR1 MNHNY, CDR2 SVGAGI (reference sequence). The CDR3 covers 15 residues. Sequencing input: naive CD4+ T cells from blood. The chain couples TRBV6-6 to TRBJ1-1; D gene uncertain. The receptor was isolated from a young woman in good health. The CDR3 region is CASSYARGSDTEAFF. DNA for the CDR3: TGTGCCAGCAGTTACGCGCGGGGAAGTGACACTGAAGCTTTCTTT.